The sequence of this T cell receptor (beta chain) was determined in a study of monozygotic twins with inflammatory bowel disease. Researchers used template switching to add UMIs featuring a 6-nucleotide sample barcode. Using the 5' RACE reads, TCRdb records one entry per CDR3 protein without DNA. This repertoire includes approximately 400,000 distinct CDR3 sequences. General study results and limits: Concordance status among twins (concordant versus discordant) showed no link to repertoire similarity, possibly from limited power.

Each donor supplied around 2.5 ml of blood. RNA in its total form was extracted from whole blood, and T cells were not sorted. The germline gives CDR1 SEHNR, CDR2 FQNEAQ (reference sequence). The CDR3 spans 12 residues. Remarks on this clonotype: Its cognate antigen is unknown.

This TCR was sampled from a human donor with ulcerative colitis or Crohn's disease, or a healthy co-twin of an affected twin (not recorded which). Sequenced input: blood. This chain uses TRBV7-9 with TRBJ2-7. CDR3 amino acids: CASRATSHEQYF.